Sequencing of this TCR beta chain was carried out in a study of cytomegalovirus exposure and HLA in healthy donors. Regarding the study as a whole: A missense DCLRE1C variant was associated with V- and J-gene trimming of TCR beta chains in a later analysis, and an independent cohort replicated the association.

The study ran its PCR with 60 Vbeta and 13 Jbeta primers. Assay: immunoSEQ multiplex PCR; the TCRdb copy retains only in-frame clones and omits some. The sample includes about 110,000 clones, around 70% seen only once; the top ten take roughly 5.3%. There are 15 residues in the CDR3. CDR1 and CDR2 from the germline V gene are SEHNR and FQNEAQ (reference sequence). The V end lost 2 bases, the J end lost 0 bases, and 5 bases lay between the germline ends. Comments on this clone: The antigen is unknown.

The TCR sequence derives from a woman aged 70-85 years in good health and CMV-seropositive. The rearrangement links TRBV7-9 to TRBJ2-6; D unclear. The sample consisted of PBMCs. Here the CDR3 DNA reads TGTGCCAGCAGCTTAAGGAGCTCTGGGGCCAACGTCCTGACTTTC. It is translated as CASSLRSSGANVLTF.